Each of the 21 T cell receptor beta chains below was sequenced from the same sample in a study of cytomegalovirus exposure and HLA in healthy donors. PCR used 60 Vbeta primers and 13 Jbeta primers. Assay used: immunoSEQ multiplex PCR; TCRdb lists only in-frame clones, some missing. This sample has under 110,000 clones, with around 85% found just once. Sample: PBMCs. The receptor source for this set is a man aged 30 to 45 in good health and CMV-seronegative.

V and J are TRBV11-1 and TRBJ2-1; 12 bases line up with TRBD2. This CDR3 spans 14 amino acids. Germline CDR1 reads SGHAT; CDR2 reads FQDESV (reference sequence). V lost 4 bases and J lost 9; bases outside the gene matches: 4. CDR3 amino acids: CASSSSGGAGEQFF. The CDR3 nucleotides read TGTGCCAGCAGCTCTAGCGGGGGGGCCGGTGAGCAGTTCTTC.

V is TRBV28 and J is TRBJ1-5; weak D call: TRBD1 (6 bases). The CDR3 runs to 15 residues. Trimming shortened V by 6 bases and J by 2 bases, and 14 bases separated the two germline ends. Per the germline V gene, CDR1 is MDHEN and CDR2 is SYDVKM. This chain's CDR3 is CASRFQGLGNQPQHF. For the CDR3, the DNA is TGTGCCAGCAGATTTCAGGGGCTGGGCAATCAGCCCCAGCATTTT.

The chain combines TRBV5-5 with TRBJ1-5, with D maybe TRBD1 (5 bases). Germline loops: CDR1 SGHKS, CDR2 YYEKEE (reference sequence). The CDR3 sequence is 17 residues long. V dropped 4 bases and J dropped 0 bases, with 17 bases sitting between them. DNA for the CDR3: TGTGCCAGCAGCCTATCCCTGGGGGGAAATAGCAATCAGCCCCAGCATTTT. The encoded protein is CASSLSLGGNSNQPQHF.

The rearrangement joins TRBV5-4 to TRBJ1-1; D is uncertain. V lost 10 bases and J 3 bases, leaving 19 bases between the germline ends. CDR1 is SGHNT and CDR2 is YYREEE in the germline V gene (reference sequence). This CDR3 is built from 14 residues. This CDR3 reads CAGTPGGSDTEAFF. As DNA, the CDR3 is TGTGCCGGAACCCCGGGTGGGTCAGACACTGAAGCTTTCTTT.

The chain combines TRBV9 with TRBJ2-2, with 10 bases fitting TRBD1. Germline CDR1 and CDR2: SGDLS and YYNGEE. V lost 4 bases, J lost 0 bases, and 3 bases stayed unmatched. This CDR3 has 16 residues. Written as DNA, the CDR3 is TGTGCCAGCAGCTGGACAGGGGGGGCGAACACCGGGGAGCTGTTTTTT. Translation: CASSWTGGANTGELFF.

This clone was found a few times. V is TRBV25-1 and J is TRBJ2-7; TRBD1 agrees at 8 bases. The CDR3 contains 14 residues. From germline, CDR1 is MGHDK and CDR2 SYGVNS. The J segment lost 2 bases and the V segment lost 5 bases, leaving 5 bases of the junction unmatched. CDR3 region: CASSYEQGAYEQYF. The CDR3 bases are TGTGCCAGCAGTTACGAACAGGGGGCCTACGAGCAGTACTTC.

This CDR3 is CAWSIGGSGNTIYF. CDR3 coding DNA: TGTGCCTGGAGTATAGGGGGCTCTGGAAACACCATATATTTT. The chain recombines TRBV30 with TRBJ1-3, with a possible D match to TRBD1 (6 bases). Germline loops: CDR1 GTSNPN, CDR2 SVGIG (reference sequence). Trimming pared 2 bases from V and 0 bases from J, leaving 8 bases between. This CDR3 has 14 amino acids.

The rearrangement links TRBV7-9 to TRBJ2-7; possibly TRBD2 for D (5 bases). CDR1 SEHNR and CDR2 FQNEAQ come from the germline V gene (reference sequence). The CDR3 runs 13 residues. V shed 5 bases and J shed 2 bases, with 10 bases lying between them. The CDR3 nucleotides are TGTGCCAGCAGCCCCCCGGGAACCTACGAGCAGTACTTC. Amino acids: CASSPPGTYEQYF.

The V gene is TRBV28, the J gene TRBJ1-4; the match to TRBD1 covers 7 bases. The CDR3 is 14 residues long. Germline V gives CDR1 MDHEN, CDR2 SYDVKM. The V gene end was trimmed by 7 bases and the J gene end by 3 bases; junction bases not matched to a gene: 5. CDR3 nucleotide sequence: TGTGCCAGCAAGCTGGGACAGTCTAATGAAAAACTGTTTTTT. As protein: CASKLGQSNEKLFF.

This sequence joins TRBV9 and TRBJ1-1, with D unclear. This CDR3 has 14 amino acids. V dropped 2 bases and J dropped 4 bases, with 12 bases sitting between them. Germline V lookup: CDR1 SGDLS, CDR2 YYNGEE. The CDR3 DNA follows: TGTGCCAGCAGCGTTGACCCGTCGGGCACTGAAGCTTTCTTT. It specifies CASSVDPSGTEAFF.

The V and J genes are TRBV7-2 and TRBJ2-7; the D gene is possibly TRBD2 (5 bases). The V end was cut by 4 bases, the J end by 6 bases, with 16 bases between. This CDR3 comprises 14 residues. Germline V gene sequence: CDR1 SGHTA, CDR2 FQGNSA. The CDR3 region is CASSSNRGNFEQYF. CDR3 nucleotide sequence: TGTGCCAGCAGCTCCAACCGGGGAAATTTCGAGCAGTACTTC.

This CDR3 reads CASSHRVGVERATGELFF. The DNA for the CDR3 is TGTGCCAGCAGCCATAGGGTTGGCGTTGAGAGGGCCACCGGGGAGCTGTTTTTT. The chain recombines TRBV28 with TRBJ2-2; D may be TRBD2 (5 bases). V shed 6 bases and J shed 4 bases, with 24 bases lying between them. Germline loops: CDR1 MDHEN, CDR2 SYDVKM. This CDR3 has 18 residues.

This clone appeared once. This rearrangement joins TRBV29-1 to TRBJ2-7, with 9 bases identical to TRBD1. Trimming took 2 bases from V and 5 from J; bases not matched to a gene: 4. The length of the CDR3 is 13 residues. Germline V gene data show CDR1 as SQVTM and CDR2 as ANQGSEA. The CDR3 loop reads CSVENRGQNEQYF. As DNA, the CDR3 is TGCAGCGTTGAAAACAGGGGGCAAAACGAGCAGTACTTC.

This chain connects TRBV7-9 to TRBJ2-7, with D unclear. From germline, CDR1 is SEHNR and CDR2 FQNEAQ (reference sequence). The length of the CDR3 is 13 residues. V lost 7 bases to trimming and J lost 0 bases, with 10 bases between them. The CDR3 bases are TGTGCCAGCACCCCAGGCAGCTCCTACGAGCAGTACTTC. Encoded protein: CASTPGSSYEQYF.

The V and J genes are TRBV4-1 and TRBJ2-5; no clear D. The CDR3 has 13 residues. Germline V gene data show CDR1 as MGHRA and CDR2 as YSYEKL. V was shortened by 4 bases and J by 4 bases, with 10 bases between the two germline ends. The CDR3 DNA follows: TGCGCCAGCAGCCCGGGTTCCTCAGAGACCCAGTACTTC. This encodes CASSPGSSETQYF.

The chain recombines TRBV2 with TRBJ1-5, with D tentatively TRBD1 (6 bases). The V end lost 6 bases, the J end lost 0 bases, and 15 bases lay between the germline ends. The CDR3 sequence is 16 residues long. Germline CDR1 reads SNHLY; CDR2 reads FYNNEI. DNA for the CDR3: TGTGCCAGCAGAGAGGACAGACAAGGTAGCAATCAGCCCCAGCATTTT. Its translation: CASREDRQGSNQPQHF.

The CDR3 is CASSLGTANQETQYF. Here the CDR3 DNA reads TGTGCCAGCAGCCTGGGGACAGCTAACCAAGAGACCCAGTACTTC. The chain combines TRBV5-4 with TRBJ2-5, with 7 bases fitting TRBD1. J was trimmed by 0 bases and V by 4 bases; bases with no gene match: 6. CDR1 and CDR2 (germline): SGHNT, YYREEE (reference sequence). This CDR3 region has 15 residues.

The DNA for the CDR3 is TGTGCCAGTAGCATGACTAGCGGGTCCTACGAGCAGTACTTC. Translating it yields CASSMTSGSYEQYF. This sequence joins TRBV19 and TRBJ2-7; 10 nucleotides line up with TRBD2. The CDR3 runs to 14 residues. Unmatched junction bases numbered 3, after V lost 6 bases and J lost 1 base. Germline assignment: CDR1 LNHDA and CDR2 SQIVND (reference sequence). Drawing the rest from reference TRBV19 and TRBJ2-7, the complete variable domain is DGGITQSPKYLFRKEGQNVTLSCEQNLNHDAMYWYRQDPGQGLRLIYYSQIVNDFQKGDIAEGYSVSREKKESFPLTVTSAQKNPTAFYLCASSMTSGSYEQYFGPGTRLTVT.

This chain links TRBV27 with TRBJ2-6, with a tentative D call TRBD2 (6 bases). The ends were cut back, 4 bases at V and 2 bases at J, with 15 bases in the middle. This CDR3 has 17 residues. CDR1 is MNHEY and CDR2 is SMNVEV in the germline V gene (reference sequence). CDR3 nucleotides: TGTGCCAGCAGTTATGAGGCGGGACGGCCTGGGGCCAACGTCCTGACTTTC. Its protein product is CASSYEAGRPGANVLTF. Full variable domain (outside the CDR3, taken from reference TRBV27 and TRBJ2-6): EAQVTQNPRYLITVTGKKLTVTCSQNMNHEYMSWYRQDPGLGLRQIYYSMNVEVTDKGDVPEGYKVSRKEKRNFPLILESPSPNQTSLYFCASSYEAGRPGANVLTFGAGSRLTVL.

The rearrangement links TRBV28 to TRBJ2-1, with 9 nucleotides matching TRBD2. CDR3 size: 16 residues. Germline V gene sequence: CDR1 MDHEN, CDR2 SYDVKM. J gave up 4 bases and V 6 bases, and 10 bases lay outside the gene matches. DNA for the CDR3: TGTGCCAGCAGGGTGGGGCTAGCGGGATTTTACAATGAGCAGTTCTTC. As protein: CASRVGLAGFYNEQFF. Variable domain in full (rest from reference TRBV28 and TRBJ2-1): DVKVTQSSRYLVKRTGEKVFLECVQDMDHENMFWYRQDPGLGLRLIYFSYDVKMKEKGDIPEGYSVSREKKERFSLILESASTNQTSMYLCASRVGLAGFYNEQFFGPGTRLTVL.

The chain joins TRBV19 to TRBJ2-7; D possibly corresponds to TRBD2 (7 bases). Looked up from germline, CDR1 is LNHDA and CDR2 is SQIVND (reference sequence). The CDR3 length is 16 residues. Trimming cost V 3 bases and J 2 bases, with 17 bases left between them. The CDR3 DNA reads TGTGCCAGTAGTATCCGAGATCGGGGGGCTGCCTACGAGCAGTACTTC. It codes for CASSIRDRGAAYEQYF.